The following is a TCR beta chain sequence with its context. Antigen unknown. At the DNA level, this CDR3 is encoded by other sequences in the same sample as well. Researchers partitioned CD4+ cells into CD45RA+ naive and CD45RA-negative memory subsets. The sample belongs to a study of shared clonotypes between healthy human individuals. The CDR3 runs to 14 residues. From germline, CDR1 is GTSNPN and CDR2 SVGIG (reference sequence). The junction had 5 bases not matched to a gene; V was cut back by 3 bases and J by 6 bases. Study-wide findings and caveats: Clonotypes which were not shared had lower generation probabilities than clonotypes that all four donors shared.

Data came from immunoSEQ multiplex PCR; TCRdb stores just in-frame clones and leaves some out. The data show 170,000 or so clones, with approximately 61% seen just once and over 9.5% held by the top ten. The clonotype originates from a young man in good health. Material for sequencing was memory CD4+ T cells sorted from blood. Documented subset: CD45RA-negative fraction. The chain combines TRBV30 with TRBJ1-5; 10 bases align to TRBD1. The CDR3 sequence: CAWSGTGDGQPQHF. CDR3 DNA sequence: TGTGCCTGGAGCGGGACAGGGGACGGTCAGCCCCAGCATTTT.